This TCR beta chain was profiled in a study of shared clonotypes between healthy human individuals. It was 300 ng DNA, about 33,000 T cell genomes, that went into each replicate PCR of unsorted PBMC. TCRdb keeps only in-frame clones here, not all; method: immunoSEQ multiplex PCR. The table has about 490,000 clones, roughly 85% seen once. The CDR3 is 14 residues long. V lost 0 bases to trimming and J lost 4 bases; unmatched junction nucleotides: 2. Germline assignment: CDR1 SGDLS and CDR2 YYNGEE. The rearrangement links TRBV9 to TRBJ2-3; TRBD2 matches 7 bases. The sample was PBMCs. The clonotype was recovered from a woman in her forties in good health. Some clones in this sample may be carry-over from other donors' samples. In nucleotides, the CDR3 is TGTGCCAGCAGCGTAGGCGGGAGTCCAGATACGCAGTATTTT. Its protein product is CASSVGGSPDTQYF.